Listed here is a single T cell receptor beta chain. The antigen remains undetermined. V was trimmed by 5 bases and J by 2 bases, leaving 9 bases between them. The CDR3 consists of 13 residues. CDR1 and CDR2 from the germline V gene are MNHEY and SVGEGT. The sample originates from a study of Ad26.COV2.S vaccination and SARS-CoV-2 variants. Findings of the study overall: People who got the vaccine had more spike-specific TCR breadth than people who got placebo. Analytic work on TCR breadth and depth might have understated the full extent of total T cell responses. Substantial breadth in spike-specific CD8+ and CD4+ T cell responses was reportedly seen after vaccination.

TCRdb's copy holds only in-frame clones and misses some; the assay was immunoSEQ multiplex PCR. The sample lists about 350,000 clones, about 91% occurring once. This receptor was taken from a human donor who had recovered from COVID-19. Sequences were derived from peripheral blood, sampled after recovery from COVID-19. V is TRBV6-2 or TRBV6-3 and J is TRBJ1-2; D remains unclear. This CDR3 reads CASSLSRNYGYTF. CDR3 nucleotide sequence: TGTGCCAGCAGTCTCTCGAGGAACTATGGCTACACCTTC.